This T cell receptor beta chain was sequenced in a study of blood T cell repertoires in COVID-19. Looking at the study overall: COVID-19 samples from acute and convalescent phases originated in the United States, Italy and Spain. In each case, the material was cDNA or gDNA derived from T cells, B-cell-depleted T cells, or PBMCs.

This clone has more than one count but fewer than ten. Per the authors' pipeline: The authors estimated nucleated cell counts from reference gene primer amplification. Clones were sequenced by immunoSEQ multiplex PCR, and TCRdb holds only the in-frame ones, with some missing. V and J calls and clone size are copied from that table; D and trimming were computed from the DNA. Among around 200,000 clones listed, around 80% were seen once. The CDR3 loop spans 14 amino acids. V trimming: 3 bases; J trimming: 5 bases; junction bases outside the gene matches: 5. Germline CDR1 is SNHLY and CDR2 is FYNNEI. The specimen was peripheral blood. This receptor was obtained from a man aged 50 or older with active or convalescent COVID-19. This chain uses TRBV2 with TRBJ1-2; 8 bases match TRBD1. CDR3 sequence reads: CASSDGTGAYGYTF. DNA for the CDR3: TGTGCCAGCAGTGACGGGACAGGCGCTTATGGCTACACCTTC. Full variable domain (rest looked up from reference TRBV2 and TRBJ1-2): EPEVTQTPSHQVTQMGQEVILRCVPISNHLYFYWYRQILGQKVEFLVSFYNNEISEKSEIFDDQFSVERPDGSNFTLKIRSTKLEDSAMYFCASSDGTGAYGYTFGSGTRLTVV.